Following are 27 T cell receptor beta chains from one sample sequenced in a study of identical twins. TCRdb analysed the 5' RACE reads with MiXCR anew, one entry per CDR3 protein. The top ten clones hold about 0.27% of a sample with approximately 1.8 million distinct CDR3 sequences, about 32% of them seen once. The material sequenced was cord blood. The source of these receptors is a newborn girl in good health.

The table lists this clonotype with a count of one. The V and J genes are TRBV20-1 and TRBJ2-3, with 11 bases that match TRBD2. CDR1 and CDR2 from the germline V gene are DFQATT and SNEGSKA (reference sequence). The CDR3 has 16 residues. The CDR3 reads CSPSLGRLAGTDTQYF. Written as DNA, the CDR3 is TGCAGCCCAAGTTTAGGTCGACTAGCGGGGACAGATACGCAGTATTTT.

The sample holds a few counts of this clonotype. The chain combines TRBV20-1 with TRBJ1-5; no clear D. Germline lookup yields CDR1 DFQATT and CDR2 SNEGSKA (reference sequence). With 0 bases removed from V and 4 bases from J, the gap between germline ends came to 10 bases. This CDR3 has 14 residues. The CDR3 spells CSARERDTNQPQHF. The CDR3 bases are TGCAGTGCTAGAGAGAGAGACACAAATCAGCCCCAGCATTTT.

In this sample, this clonotype turned up a few times. The chain joins TRBV5-1 to TRBJ2-1; tentatively, D is TRBD1 or TRBD2 (5 bases each). Germline V CDR1 and CDR2: SGHRS, YFSETQ. V was clipped by 0 bases and J by 6 bases, with 13 bases between them. The CDR3 covers 15 residues. CDR3 amino acids: CASSLENRDLNEQFF. CDR3 DNA sequence: TGCGCCAGCAGCTTGGAAAACCGGGACCTCAATGAGCAGTTCTTC.

In its sample, this clonotype was seen many times. The rearrangement links TRBV5-1 to TRBJ2-3; TRBD1 is a possible D gene (5 bases). The CDR3 consists of 15 residues. V was trimmed by 2 bases and J by 2 bases, leaving 12 bases between them. Germline loops: CDR1 SGHRS, CDR2 YFSETQ. The CDR3 here is CASSFGAPDTDTQYF. In DNA form, the CDR3 reads TGCGCCAGCAGCTTTGGGGCCCCCGACACAGATACGCAGTATTTT.

V is TRBV20-1 and J is TRBJ2-5; 9 bases map to TRBD2. The trim removed 7 bases at V and 5 bases at J, leaving 8 bases unmatched. This CDR3 has 13 amino acids. Per germline, CDR1 DFQATT and CDR2 SNEGSKA (reference sequence). CDR3 region: CSGVAGDSETQYF. In DNA, the CDR3 is TGCAGTGGGGTAGCGGGAGACAGCGAGACCCAGTACTTC.

The chain is built from TRBV3-1 and TRBJ2-7, with 9 bases lining up with TRBD2. V shed 0 bases, J shed 2 bases, and the junction held 5 bases outside the gene matches. CDR3 length: 16 residues. Germline CDR1 reads LGHDT; CDR2 reads YNNKEL (reference sequence). The CDR3 protein is CASSQDFGGRAYEQYF. The CDR3 nucleotides read TGTGCCAGCAGCCAAGACTTCGGCGGGAGGGCCTACGAGCAGTACTTC.

Ten or more counts support this clonotype. The chain joins TRBV29-1 to TRBJ2-7; the match to TRBD1 covers 11 bases. The CDR3 is made up of 14 amino acids. V trimming: 4 bases; J trimming: 4 bases; junction bases outside the gene matches: 6. CDR1 is SQVTM, CDR2 ANQGSEA, per germline. In DNA, the CDR3 is TGCAGCGTTGGATCCGGGACAGGGGGTTACGAGCAGTACTTC. Protein: CSVGSGTGGYEQYF.

CDR3 in DNA: TGTGCCAGCAGCCAAGGGTGGGGACTATTTCCCACAGATACGCAGTATTTT. This sequence encodes CASSQGWGLFPTDTQYF. This chain joins TRBV3-1 and TRBJ2-3, with 7 bases that match TRBD2. CDR3 length: 17 amino acids. Germline loops: CDR1 LGHDT, CDR2 YNNKEL (reference sequence). V dropped 1 base and J dropped 2; count of bases not matched to a gene: 9.

This clonotype was seen more than once but under ten times. The genes are TRBV6-1 and TRBJ2-3; TRBD2 matches 10 bases. Germline CDR1 is MNHNS and CDR2 is SASEGT. V lost 0 bases, J lost 0 bases, and 9 bases stayed unmatched. The CDR3 extends over 19 amino acids. CDR3 amino acids: CASSEALSGGAASTDTQYF. CDR3 coding DNA: TGTGCCAGCAGTGAAGCGCTAAGCGGGGGGGCCGCGAGCACAGATACGCAGTATTTT.

The J gene is TRBJ2-3, the V gene TRBV9, with 9 bases aligning to TRBD2. Germline-derived CDR1 and CDR2 are SGDLS and YYNGEE. This CDR3 spans 15 amino acids. With 3 bases clipped from V and 3 bases from J, the junction kept 5 bases outside the gene matches. CDR3 residues: CASSDGGRATDTQYF. CDR3 sequence (DNA): TGTGCCAGCAGCGACGGCGGGAGGGCGACAGATACGCAGTATTTT.

The gene calls are TRBV12-3 or TRBV12-4 and TRBJ1-1; weak D call: TRBD1 (6 bases). V shed 6 bases and J shed 2 bases, with 13 bases lying between them. The CDR3 totals 14 residues. CDR3: CASRTGASNTEAFF. CDR3 DNA: TGTGCCAGCAGGACAGGAGCCTCCAACACTGAAGCTTTCTTT.

The chain carries TRBV6-5 and TRBJ2-2; possible D gene TRBD1, 5 bases. The V end was cut by 6 bases, the J end by 1 base, with 9 bases between. Looked up from germline, CDR1 is MNHEY and CDR2 is SVGAGI. CDR3 length: 14 residues. Here the CDR3 reads CASSDTGNTGELFF. CDR3 DNA sequence: TGTGCCAGCAGCGATACAGGGAACACCGGGGAGCTGTTTTTT.

This clonotype was seen repeatedly, ten times or more. The rearrangement uses TRBV12-5 and TRBJ2-1, with 8 bases matching TRBD2. The junction had 2 bases not matched to a gene; V was cut back by 3 bases and J by 4 bases. The length of the CDR3 is 14 residues. CDR1 is LGHNT and CDR2 is FRNRAP in the germline V gene. Written as DNA, the CDR3 is TGTGCTAGTGGTTTAGCGGGGGTTTACAATGAGCAGTTCTTC. Encoded protein: CASGLAGVYNEQFF. The variable domain in full, completed from reference TRBV12-5 and TRBJ2-1, reads DARVTQTPRHKVTEMGQEVTMRCQPILGHNTVFWYRQTMMQGLELLAYFRNRAPLDDSGMPKDRFSAEMPDATLATLKIQPSEPRDSAVYFCASGLAGVYNEQFFGPGTRLTVL.

V usage is TRBV11-2 and J usage is TRBJ2-3; D is uncertain. V lost 0 bases, J lost 2 bases, and 9 bases lay in between. The CDR3 loop spans 15 amino acids. Germline CDR1 is SGHAT and CDR2 is FQNNGV. The CDR3 loop is CASSLDPGDTDTQYF. The CDR3 bases are TGTGCCAGCAGCTTAGATCCAGGTGACACAGATACGCAGTATTTT.

The rearrangement links TRBV20-1 to TRBJ1-5; 9 nucleotides match TRBD1. This CDR3 is 16 amino acids long. V lost 3 bases to trimming and J lost 6 bases; unmatched junction nucleotides: 12. Germline values: CDR1 DFQATT, CDR2 SNEGSKA (reference sequence). The CDR3 reads CSARVRDRELVQPQHF. As DNA, the CDR3 is TGCAGTGCTAGGGTCCGGGACAGGGAATTGGTTCAGCCCCAGCATTTT.

The chain recombines TRBV20-1 with TRBJ1-2; TRBD1 might be the D (5 bases). This CDR3 comprises 16 residues. Germline V gives CDR1 DFQATT, CDR2 SNEGSKA (reference sequence). Trimming took off 3 bases at V and 4 bases at J, with 21 bases between the two ends. CDR3 sequence: CSASLEMGPSGYGYTF. The CDR3 DNA follows: TGCAGTGCTAGTTTGGAGATGGGACCTTCGGGCTATGGCTACACCTTC.

This clonotype was found many times. The chain is built from TRBV9 and TRBJ2-5; no reliable D call. The CDR3 runs 13 residues. Germline values: CDR1 SGDLS, CDR2 YYNGEE. V lost 5 bases, J lost 0 bases, and 8 bases lay in between. The CDR3 spells CASSRTDQETQYF. In nucleotides, the CDR3 is TGTGCCAGCAGTCGGACGGACCAAGAGACCCAGTACTTC.

The chain carries TRBV4-1 and TRBJ1-2; D is undetermined. V lost 2 bases and J lost 2, with 6 bases in between. This CDR3 is 13 amino acids long. CDR1 and CDR2 from the germline V gene are MGHRA and YSYEKL. DNA of the CDR3: TGCGCCAGCAGCCAACACCAAAACTATGGCTACACCTTC. Its protein product is CASSQHQNYGYTF.

This clonotype was recorded a few times. The J gene is TRBJ2-3, the V gene TRBV20-1; tentative D call: TRBD2 (6 bases). V was pared by 5 bases and J by 6 bases, with 15 bases between. Germline V gene lookup returns CDR1 DFQATT and CDR2 SNEGSKA (reference sequence). This CDR3 has 13 amino acids. The CDR3 bases are TGCAGTGCTCCCGCCGGGAGTAGGGATACGCAGTATTTT. This codes for CSAPAGSRDTQYF.

This clonotype appeared a few times. The chain joins TRBV20-1 to TRBJ2-5, with 8 nucleotides matching TRBD2. Per germline, CDR1 DFQATT and CDR2 SNEGSKA (reference sequence). CDR3 length: 11 residues. CDR3 residues: CSRGGRETQYF. Here the CDR3 DNA reads TGCAGCCGGGGGGGCCGAGAGACCCAGTACTTC.

This clonotype was seen more than once but under ten times. The J gene is TRBJ2-6, the V gene TRBV9, with D hard to call. The germline V gene encodes CDR1 SGDLS and CDR2 YYNGEE. The CDR3 loop spans 16 amino acids. V shed 1 base and J shed 0 bases, with 8 bases lying between them. The CDR3 reads CASSVTHSSGANVLTF. DNA of the CDR3: TGTGCCAGCAGCGTAACCCACAGCTCTGGGGCCAACGTCCTGACTTTC.

The gene calls are TRBV6-5 and TRBJ2-5; TRBD1 agrees at 7 bases. Germline assignment: CDR1 MNHEY and CDR2 SVGAGI. Germline trimming cut 6 bases from V and 4 bases from J; bases unmatched to any gene: 11. This CDR3 has 15 amino acids. Here the CDR3 reads CASSPSTGVGETQYF. Written as DNA, the CDR3 is TGTGCCAGCAGCCCCAGTACAGGGGTTGGAGAGACCCAGTACTTC.

This clonotype was observed a handful of times. This chain joins TRBV5-1 and TRBJ2-3, with TRBD2 matching 9 bases. Germline CDR1 and CDR2: SGHRS and YFSETQ. The CDR3 spans 14 residues. After removal of 9 bases from V and 2 bases from J, the junction contained 7 bases not matched to a gene. CDR3 nucleotides: TGCGCCACCCAGACTAGCGGTGACACAGATACGCAGTATTTT. Amino acid sequence: CATQTSGDTDTQYF.

In nucleotides, the CDR3 is TGCGCCAGCAGCTTGGTCGGGAGGGCCGCCGGGGAGCTGTTTTTT. Amino acid sequence: CASSLVGRAAGELFF. The chain couples TRBV5-1 to TRBJ2-2, with TRBD2 matching 8 bases. CDR1 and CDR2 (germline): SGHRS, YFSETQ. The CDR3 is 15 residues long. J gave up 6 bases and V 0 bases, and 4 bases lay outside the gene matches.

The chain carries TRBV27 and TRBJ1-1; D gene unclear. This CDR3 is built from 17 residues. Germline values: CDR1 MNHEY, CDR2 SMNVEV (reference sequence). Deletions cut 4 bases from V and 0 bases from J, with 18 bases between. Here the CDR3 DNA reads TGTGCCAGCAGTTCCCGGACCCACGGCCGGATGAACACTGAAGCTTTCTTT. Residues: CASSSRTHGRMNTEAFF.

The V call is TRBV29-1, the J call TRBJ2-5, with 14 bases lining up with TRBD2. Losses at the gene ends were 3 bases for V and 11 bases for J; bases not matched to a gene: 8. The germline CDR1 and CDR2 sequences are SQVTM and ANQGSEA. This CDR3 is 14 amino acids long. The DNA of the CDR3 is TGCAGCGTTGAGGGACTAGCGGGAGTCAATGAGCAGTACTTC. It yields the protein CSVEGLAGVNEQYF.

Concerning this clonotype: Relative to the germline gene, one junction end is altered; a read error may explain this. The chain links TRBV29-1 to TRBJ2-5, with 10 nucleotides matching TRBD1. CDR3 length: 14 amino acids. Per germline, CDR1 SQVTM and CDR2 ANQGSEA. The CDR3 loop is CSARTGGASYEQDF. CDR3 nucleotide sequence: TGCAGCGCTAGGACAGGGGGGGCCTCCTACGAGCAGGACTTC.